Listed here are 2 T cell receptor beta chains from one sample, sequenced in a study of sequential checkpoint blockade in melanoma. The treatment was: randomized to nivolumab then ipilimumab (arm A) or the reverse (arm B). Repertoires were generated with immunoSEQ multiplex PCR, while TCRdb's copy carries only in-frame clones and drops some. The sample yields around 37,000 clones, roughly a third seen once. The starting material was tumor tissue (inferred from file names), obtained from a patient given nivolumab and ipilimumab in sequence. The origin of the receptors is a human donor with melanoma.

The chain employs TRBV30 and TRBJ1-4; D call uncertain. This CDR3 is 15 amino acids long. From germline, CDR1 is GTSNPN and CDR2 SVGIG (reference sequence). Trimming took 2 bases from V and 5 from J, leaving 15 bases between them. The CDR3 here is CAWSPPASGNEKLFF. Here the CDR3 DNA reads TGTGCCTGGAGTCCCCCGGCCTCTGGAAATGAAAAACTGTTTTTT. The whole variable domain, filled in from reference TRBV30 and TRBJ1-4, reads SQTIHQWPATLVQPVGSPLSLECTVEGTSNPNLYWYRQAAGRGLQLLFYSVGIGQISSEVPQNLSASRPQDRQFILSSKKLLLSDSGFYLCAWSPPASGNEKLFFGSGTQLSVL.

V usage is TRBV6-8 and J usage is TRBJ2-2, with a tentative D call TRBD1 (6 bases). Germline V gene sequence: CDR1 MNHGY, CDR2 SAAAGT. The CDR3 runs to 15 residues. Trimming shortened V by 7 bases and J by 1 base, and 13 bases separated the two germline ends. The CDR3 region has the DNA TGTGCCAGCACCCAGGGGACATTGAACACCGGGGAGCTGTTTTTT. Translation gives CASTQGTLNTGELFF.